The 13 T cell receptor beta chains reported below all come from one sample, sequenced in a study of shared T cell receptors in the human thymus. Sequencing used immunoSEQ multiplex PCR; TCRdb keeps in-frame clones, though not all of them. The table lists some 760,000 clones, roughly 85% of them singletons, with roughly 0.01% in the top ten. These data also featured in a second study, about human thymus T cells.

Sequencing input: thymocytes. The receptors derive from a girl in the first two years of life with a congenital heart defect.

The V gene is TRBV4-2, the J gene TRBJ1-1; D not certain. Per germline, CDR1 LGHNA and CDR2 YNFKEQ. The CDR3 length is 16 residues. V lost 0 bases and J 6 bases, leaving 17 bases between the germline ends. The CDR3 DNA sequence: TGTGCCAGCAGCCAAGACGGCCGGTGGAGATATTCTGAAGCTTTCTTT. Its protein is CASSQDGRWRYSEAFF.

The chain is built from TRBV5-1 and TRBJ1-2; D ambiguous. Per germline, CDR1 SGHRS and CDR2 YFSETQ. This CDR3 has 16 amino acids. V was cut by 0 bases and J by 1 base, with 13 bases left in between. CDR3 nucleotides: TGCGCCAGCAGCTTGGGAACCACACAGAGTAACTATGGCTACACCTTC. It translates to CASSLGTTQSNYGYTF.

The V call is TRBV19, the J call TRBJ1-1; D remains ambiguous. V shed 0 bases and J shed 4 bases, with 6 bases lying between them. The CDR3 length is 13 residues. Per germline, CDR1 LNHDA and CDR2 SQIVND (reference sequence). The CDR3 bases are TGTGCCAGTAGTATAGAAGGGAGCACTGAAGCTTTCTTT. As protein: CASSIEGSTEAFF. Together with reference TRBV19 and TRBJ1-1, the CDR3 gives the full variable domain: DGGITQSPKYLFRKEGQNVTLSCEQNLNHDAMYWYRQDPGQGLRLIYYSQIVNDFQKGDIAEGYSVSREKKESFPLTVTSAQKNPTAFYLCASSIEGSTEAFFGQGTRLTVV.

A remark on this clone: Distinct nucleotide sequences in the sample also encode this CDR3. CDR3 in amino acids: CASSYQTGSEAGELFF. In nucleotides, the CDR3 is TGTGCCAGCAGTTATCAGACAGGGTCGGAGGCCGGGGAGCTGTTTTTT. The chain recombines TRBV6-5 with TRBJ2-2, with TRBD1 identical over 7 bases. Germline V gene data show CDR1 as MNHEY and CDR2 as SVGAGI. V lost 3 bases and J lost 6; bases outside the gene matches: 10. The CDR3 totals 16 residues.

This clone was detected a few times. CDR3 bases: TGTGCCAGCAGCTTCGGACAGGGCACTGAAGCTTTCTTT. Translating gives CASSFGQGTEAFF. This chain connects TRBV7-2 to TRBJ1-1; 8 bases fit TRBD1. Per germline, CDR1 SGHTA and CDR2 FQGNSA. Trimming cost V 3 bases and J 4 bases; bases outside gene matches: 1. The CDR3 runs to 13 residues.

This clone was observed a few times. The genes are TRBV7-9 and TRBJ2-3, with 11 bases lining up with TRBD2. J was trimmed by 2 bases and V by 5 bases; bases with no gene match: 12. The CDR3 loop spans 18 amino acids. Per germline, CDR1 SEHNR and CDR2 FQNEAQ (reference sequence). The CDR3 bases are TGTGCCAGCAGCCCCAGCGTAGCGGGGGGGGCAGACACAGATACGCAGTATTTT. This codes for CASSPSVAGGADTDTQYF.

The J gene is TRBJ2-7, the V gene TRBV6-1, with 9 nucleotides matching TRBD1. Germline trimming cut 4 bases from V and 3 bases from J; bases unmatched to any gene: 4. The CDR3 is 14 amino acids. Germline loops: CDR1 MNHNS, CDR2 SASEGT. Here the CDR3 reads CASSGRDRDYEQYF. DNA for the CDR3: TGTGCCAGCAGTGGACGGGACAGGGACTACGAGCAGTACTTC.

Only one count was recorded for this clone. J is TRBJ1-1 and V is TRBV4-1, with 7 bases fitting TRBD1. The CDR3 consists of 16 residues. Losses at the gene ends were 3 bases for V and 2 bases for J; bases not matched to a gene: 9. Germline assignment: CDR1 MGHRA and CDR2 YSYEKL. The CDR3 spells CASSHSGQVFNTEAFF. The CDR3 DNA reads TGCGCCAGCAGCCACTCAGGACAGGTCTTTAACACTGAAGCTTTCTTT.

The rearrangement joins TRBV14 to TRBJ1-6; D possibly corresponds to TRBD1 (6 bases). The CDR3 is 15 amino acids. V gave up 0 bases and J gave up 9 bases, with 12 bases separating them. Germline V gene sequence: CDR1 SGHDN, CDR2 FVKESK. In DNA form, the CDR3 reads TGTGCCAGCAGCCAAGATGGGGGCGGTGGTTCACCCCTCCACTTT. Its translation is CASSQDGGGGSPLHF.

This CDR3 reads CASSFQGLAGGPTGELFF. CDR3 in DNA: TGTGCCAGCAGCTTTCAAGGACTAGCGGGGGGGCCGACCGGGGAGCTGTTTTTT. The chain links TRBV11-2 to TRBJ2-2; 15 bases line up with TRBD2. The CDR3 sequence is 18 residues long. Germline-derived CDR1 and CDR2 are SGHAT and FQNNGV. Unmatched junction bases numbered 7, after V lost 3 bases and J lost 5 bases. The whole variable domain, remainder taken from reference TRBV11-2 and TRBJ2-2, is EAGVAQSPRYKIIEKRQSVAFWCNPISGHATLYWYQQILGQGPKLLIQFQNNGVVDDSQLPKDRFSAERLKGVDSTLKIQPAKLEDSAVYLCASSFQGLAGGPTGELFFGEGSRLTVL.

The chain joins TRBV28 to TRBJ1-5; tentative D call: TRBD1 (5 bases). Looked up from germline, CDR1 is MDHEN and CDR2 is SYDVKM. The CDR3 sequence is 16 residues long. V lost 3 bases and J 2 bases, leaving 14 bases between the germline ends. CDR3: CASSFGGVYGNQPQHF. The DNA of the CDR3 is TGTGCCAGCAGTTTCGGAGGGGTATATGGCAATCAGCCCCAGCATTTT.

The chain carries TRBV10-3 and TRBJ2-7; TRBD1 agrees at 9 bases. Germline values: CDR1 ENHRY, CDR2 SYGVKD. CDR3 length equals 14 residues. V lost 6 bases and J lost 6; bases outside the gene matches: 9. In DNA, the CDR3 is TGTGCCATCAGCAGGACAGGGGAGATTGCCGAGCAGTACTTC. This translates into CAISRTGEIAEQYF.

This clone was seen only a few times. The chain employs TRBV20-1 and TRBJ1-1; D is unclear. The CDR3 spans 11 residues. V lost 1 base to trimming and J lost 7 bases, with 7 bases between them. Germline CDR1 is DFQATT and CDR2 is SNEGSKA (reference sequence). The CDR3 coding sequence is TGCAGTGCTAGAGCCAGGATTGAAGCTTTCTTT. Translating it yields CSARARIEAFF.